Listed below are T cell receptor beta chains from one sample, sequenced in a study of blood T cell repertoires in COVID-19. Using immunoSEQ multiplex PCR, the repertoire was profiled, and TCRdb retains in-frame clones only, with some absent. The data hold 350,000 to 400,000 clones, with roughly nine tenths observed a single time. Sequencing used PBMCs or T cells enriched from blood (not recorded which). The receptors were sampled from a woman between 35 and 50 years old who had been exposed to COVID-19. CDR3s include the opening cysteine and the closing phenylalanine or tryptophan. Each record gives: clone size, V gene, J gene, CDR3 protein. The listing skips clone size in some rows; elsewhere it reads once, few, many or a size class.

>.|TRBV19|TRBJ1-4
CASTGDKFFATNEKLFF
>once|TRBV10-3|TRBJ1-5
CAISDPGDGNQPQHF
>.|TRBV5-1|TRBJ2-2
CASSLLEVAGGANTGELFF
>.|TRBV27|TRBJ1-1
CASRLGQGNTEAFF
>.|TRBV19|TRBJ1-6
CASSFGTDNSPLHF
>.|TRBV2|TRBJ1-5
CASLRQAGIVPQHF
>few|TRBV7-3|TRBJ1-1
CASSYSPGDTEAFF
>.|TRBV3-1/TRBV3-2|TRBJ1-3
CASSPKDREGQGSGNTIYF
>.|TRBV5-1|TRBJ2-7
CASSFTGTGNEQYF
>.|TRBV6-5|TRBJ2-1
CASSPDRGYGNEQFF
>.|TRBV2|TRBJ1-1
CAITPPGSRNTEAFF
>.|TRBV6-5|TRBJ1-1
CASSYLSNTEAFF
>.|TRBV4-3|TRBJ1-3
CASSPSMGTGVLRSGNTIYF
>.|TRBV6-5|TRBJ1-1
CASSKNRGRTEAFF
>.|TRBV19|TRBJ2-1
CASKRLVSSYNEQFF
>.|TRBV30|TRBJ2-3
CAWSPTSGGDTQYF